The present T cell receptor beta chain was sequenced within a study of Graves' ophthalmopathy and Graves' hyperthyroidism. About this clonotype: Just one base apart from a much larger clone, this may be a read error.

Amplification from RNA transcripts yielded the TCR beta CDR3 regions. In the first round, RT-PCR was carried out with HTBI primers, and a multiplex PCR formed the second round. MiXCR, run by TCRdb on the multiplex PCR reads, gives a single entry per CDR3 protein. The data hold a few hundred thousand distinct CDR3 sequences, with about 40% observed a single time. People with hyperthyroidism were aged 18 to 65 and newly diagnosed, under 2 months' duration. This CDR3 spans 14 amino acids. The V call is TRBV12-3 or TRBV12-4, the J call TRBJ1-4; D uncertain. What was sequenced was peripheral blood or thyroid tissue (not recorded which). The sequence came from an adult man with Graves' hyperthyroidism. In nucleotides, the CDR3 is TGTCCCAGCAGCTATCATGACAATGGGGAAAAACTGTTTTTT. Translation gives CPSSYHDNGEKLFF.